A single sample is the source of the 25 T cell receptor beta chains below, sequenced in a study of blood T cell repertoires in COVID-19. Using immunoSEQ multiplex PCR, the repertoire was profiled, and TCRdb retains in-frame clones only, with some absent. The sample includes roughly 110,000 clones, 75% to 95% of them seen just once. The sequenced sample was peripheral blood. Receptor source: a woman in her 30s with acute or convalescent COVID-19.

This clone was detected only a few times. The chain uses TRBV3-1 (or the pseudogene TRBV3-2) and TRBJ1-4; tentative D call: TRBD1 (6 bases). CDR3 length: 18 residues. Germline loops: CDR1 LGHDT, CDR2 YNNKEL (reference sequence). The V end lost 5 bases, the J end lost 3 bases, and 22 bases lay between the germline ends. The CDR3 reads CASSSRIGGGKPNEKLFF. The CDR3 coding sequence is TGTGCCAGCAGCTCTCGGATAGGGGGAGGGAAACCTAATGAAAAACTGTTTTTT.

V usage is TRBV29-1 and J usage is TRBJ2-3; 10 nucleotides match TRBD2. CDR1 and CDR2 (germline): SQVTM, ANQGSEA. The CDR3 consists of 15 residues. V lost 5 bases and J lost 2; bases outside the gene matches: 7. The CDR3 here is CSVTGLAGATDTQYF. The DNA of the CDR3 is TGCAGCGTTACCGGGCTAGCGGGAGCCACAGATACGCAGTATTTT.

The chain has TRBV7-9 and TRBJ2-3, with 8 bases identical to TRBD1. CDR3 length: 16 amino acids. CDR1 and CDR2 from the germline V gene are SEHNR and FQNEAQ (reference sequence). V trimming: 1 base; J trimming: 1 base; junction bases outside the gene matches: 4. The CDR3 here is CASSLGTGGGTDTQYF. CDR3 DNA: TGTGCCAGCAGCTTAGGCACAGGGGGAGGCACAGATACGCAGTATTTT.

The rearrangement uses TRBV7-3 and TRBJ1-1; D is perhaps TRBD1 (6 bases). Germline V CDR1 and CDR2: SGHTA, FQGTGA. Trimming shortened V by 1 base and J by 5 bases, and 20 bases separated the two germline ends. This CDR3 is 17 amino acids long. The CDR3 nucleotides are TGTGCCAGCAGCTTAAAGGCCTTGATGGGGGCAAGGACTGAAGCTTTCTTT. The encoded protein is CASSLKALMGARTEAFF.

CDR3 residues: CASSLTGQAEAFF. Written as DNA, the CDR3 is TGTGCCAGCAGCTTAACGGGACAAGCCGAAGCTTTCTTT. The rearrangement uses TRBV7-3 and TRBJ1-1; maybe TRBD1 (6 bases). Germline assignment: CDR1 SGHTA and CDR2 FQGTGA. The CDR3 is 13 residues long. V was shortened by 0 bases and J by 8 bases, with 10 bases between the two germline ends.

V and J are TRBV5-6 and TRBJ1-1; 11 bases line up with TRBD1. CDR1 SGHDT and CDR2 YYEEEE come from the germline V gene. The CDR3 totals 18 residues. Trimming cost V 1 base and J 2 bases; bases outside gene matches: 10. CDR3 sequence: CASSLLRTGGGLNTEAFF. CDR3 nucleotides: TGTGCCAGCAGCTTGTTACGGACAGGGGGCGGACTAAACACTGAAGCTTTCTTT.

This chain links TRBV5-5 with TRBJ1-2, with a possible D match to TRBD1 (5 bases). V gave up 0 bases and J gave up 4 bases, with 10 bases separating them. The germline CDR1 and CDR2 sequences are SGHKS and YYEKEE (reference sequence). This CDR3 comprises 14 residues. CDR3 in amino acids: CASSLGLTAYGYTF. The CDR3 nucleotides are TGTGCCAGCAGCTTGGGTCTGACAGCCTATGGCTACACCTTC. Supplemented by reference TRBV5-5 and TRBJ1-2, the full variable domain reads DAGVTQSPTHLIKTRGQQVTLRCSPISGHKSVSWYQQVLGQGPQFIFQYYEKEERGRGNFPDRFSARQFPNYSSELNVNALLLGDSALYLCASSLGLTAYGYTFGSGTRLTVV.

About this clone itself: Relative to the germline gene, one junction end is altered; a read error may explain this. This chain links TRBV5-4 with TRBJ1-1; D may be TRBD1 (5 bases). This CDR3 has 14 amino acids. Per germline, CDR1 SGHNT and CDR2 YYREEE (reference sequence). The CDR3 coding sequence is TGTGCCAGCACCTTGAGGGGTCCGGGCACTGAAGCTTTCTTT. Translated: CASTLRGPGTEAFF.

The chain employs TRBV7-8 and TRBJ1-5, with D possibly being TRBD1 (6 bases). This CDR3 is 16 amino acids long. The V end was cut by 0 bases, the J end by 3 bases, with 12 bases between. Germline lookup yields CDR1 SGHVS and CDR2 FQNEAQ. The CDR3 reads CASSLATGLNNQPQHF. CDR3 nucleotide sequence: TGTGCCAGCAGCTTAGCTACAGGGTTAAACAATCAGCCCCAGCATTTT.

The CDR3 loop is CASGPGREWDEQYF. CDR3 in DNA: TGTGCTAGTGGTCCCGGGAGGGAATGGGACGAGCAGTACTTC. V and J are TRBV12-5 and TRBJ2-7; 8 bases are shared with TRBD2. Germline trimming cut 5 bases from V and 5 bases from J; bases unmatched to any gene: 8. CDR1 and CDR2 from the germline V gene are LGHNT and FRNRAP. The CDR3 extends over 14 amino acids. Using reference TRBV12-5 and TRBJ2-7 for the parts outside the CDR3, the full variable domain is DARVTQTPRHKVTEMGQEVTMRCQPILGHNTVFWYRQTMMQGLELLAYFRNRAPLDDSGMPKDRFSAEMPDATLATLKIQPSEPRDSAVYFCASGPGREWDEQYFGPGTRLTVT.

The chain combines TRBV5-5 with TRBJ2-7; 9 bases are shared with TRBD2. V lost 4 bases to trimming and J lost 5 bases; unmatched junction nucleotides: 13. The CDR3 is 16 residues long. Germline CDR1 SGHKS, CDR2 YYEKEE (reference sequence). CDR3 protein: CASSPARREGRDEQYF. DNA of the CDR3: TGTGCCAGCAGCCCCGCTAGGCGGGAGGGCCGTGACGAGCAGTACTTC.

CDR3 protein: CASSLGPGLAYNEQFF. The CDR3 DNA sequence: TGTGCCAGCAGCTTGGGACCGGGACTAGCTTACAATGAGCAGTTCTTC. The chain links TRBV5-4 to TRBJ2-1; 9 positions match TRBD2. The CDR3 has 16 amino acids. Germline CDR1 reads SGHNT; CDR2 reads YYREEE (reference sequence). J gave up 4 bases and V 0 bases, and 5 bases lay outside the gene matches.

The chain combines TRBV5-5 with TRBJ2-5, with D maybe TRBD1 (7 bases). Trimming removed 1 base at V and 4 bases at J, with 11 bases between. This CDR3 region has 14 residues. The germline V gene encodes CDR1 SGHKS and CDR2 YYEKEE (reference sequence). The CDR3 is CASSLSQGGETQYF. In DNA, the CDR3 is TGTGCCAGCAGCTTGTCCCAGGGGGGAGAGACCCAGTACTTC.

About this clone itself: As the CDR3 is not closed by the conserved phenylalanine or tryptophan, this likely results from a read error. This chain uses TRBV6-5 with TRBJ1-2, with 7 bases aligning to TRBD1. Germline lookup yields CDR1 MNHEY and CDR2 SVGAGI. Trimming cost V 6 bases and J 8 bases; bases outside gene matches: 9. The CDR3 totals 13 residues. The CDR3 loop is CASSLRGSRGYTL. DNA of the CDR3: TGTGCCAGCAGCCTCAGGGGGTCCCGAGGCTACACCCTC.

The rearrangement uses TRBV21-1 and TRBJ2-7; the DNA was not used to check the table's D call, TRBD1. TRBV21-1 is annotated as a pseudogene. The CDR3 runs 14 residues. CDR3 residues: CASTWTAPTYEQYF. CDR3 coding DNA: TGTGCCAGCACTTGGACAGCCCCTACCTACGAGCAGTACTTC.

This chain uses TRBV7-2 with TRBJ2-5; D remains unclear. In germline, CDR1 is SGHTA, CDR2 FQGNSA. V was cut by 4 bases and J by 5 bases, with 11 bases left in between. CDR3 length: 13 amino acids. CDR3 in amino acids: CASSSSRMETQYF. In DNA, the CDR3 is TGTGCCAGCAGCTCCTCCAGGATGGAGACCCAGTACTTC.

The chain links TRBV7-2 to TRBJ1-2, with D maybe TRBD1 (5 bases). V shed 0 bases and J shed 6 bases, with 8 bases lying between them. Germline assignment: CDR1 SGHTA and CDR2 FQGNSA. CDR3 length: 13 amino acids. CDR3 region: CASSLAGLNGYTF. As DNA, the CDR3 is TGTGCCAGCAGCTTAGCGGGGCTAAATGGCTACACCTTC.

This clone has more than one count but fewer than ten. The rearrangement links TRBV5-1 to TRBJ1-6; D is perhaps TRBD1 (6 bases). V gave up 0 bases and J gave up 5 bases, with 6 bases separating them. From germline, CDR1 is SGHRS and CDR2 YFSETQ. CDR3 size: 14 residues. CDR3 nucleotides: TGCGCCAGCAGCTTGGGACAGGATAATTCACCCCTCCACTTT. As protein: CASSLGQDNSPLHF.

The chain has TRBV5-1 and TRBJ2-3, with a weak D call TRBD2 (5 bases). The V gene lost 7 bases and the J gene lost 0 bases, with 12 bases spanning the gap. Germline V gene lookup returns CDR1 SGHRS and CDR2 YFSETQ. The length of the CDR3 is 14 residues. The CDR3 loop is CASSSRDSTDTQYF. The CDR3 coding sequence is TGCGCCAGCTCCTCACGGGATAGCACAGATACGCAGTATTTT.

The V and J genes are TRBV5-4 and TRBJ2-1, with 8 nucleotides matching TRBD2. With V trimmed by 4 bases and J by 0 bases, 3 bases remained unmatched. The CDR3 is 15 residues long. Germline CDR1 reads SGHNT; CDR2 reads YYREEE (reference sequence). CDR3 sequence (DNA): TGTGCCAGCAGCCCAACTAGCGGCTCCTACAATGAGCAGTTCTTC. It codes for CASSPTSGSYNEQFF.

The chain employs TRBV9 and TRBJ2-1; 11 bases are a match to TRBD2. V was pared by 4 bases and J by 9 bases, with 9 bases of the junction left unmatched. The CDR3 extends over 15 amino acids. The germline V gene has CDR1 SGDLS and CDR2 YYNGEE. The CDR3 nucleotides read TGTGCCAGCAGCCAATCGGTAGCGGGAGGGTCTGAGCAGTTCTTC. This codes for CASSQSVAGGSEQFF.

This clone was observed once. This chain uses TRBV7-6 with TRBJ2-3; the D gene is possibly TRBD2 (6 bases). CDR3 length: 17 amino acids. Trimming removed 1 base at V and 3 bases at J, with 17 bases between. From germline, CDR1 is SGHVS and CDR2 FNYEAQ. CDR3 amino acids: CASSLVVQGLSTDTQYF. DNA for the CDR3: TGTGCCAGCAGCTTAGTGGTCCAGGGACTTTCGACAGATACGCAGTATTTT.

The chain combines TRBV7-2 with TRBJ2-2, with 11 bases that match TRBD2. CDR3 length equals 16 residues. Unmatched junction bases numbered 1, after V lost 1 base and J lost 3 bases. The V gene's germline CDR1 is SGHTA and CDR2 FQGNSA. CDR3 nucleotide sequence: TGTGCCAGCAGCTTAGTAGCGGGGGGGTACACCGGGGAGCTGTTTTTT. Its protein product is CASSLVAGGYTGELFF.

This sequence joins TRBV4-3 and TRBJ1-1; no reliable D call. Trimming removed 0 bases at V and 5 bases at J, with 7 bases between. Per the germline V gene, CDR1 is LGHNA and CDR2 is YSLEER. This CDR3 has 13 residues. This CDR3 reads CASSQERETEAFF. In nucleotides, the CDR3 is TGCGCCAGCAGCCAAGAACGGGAAACTGAAGCTTTCTTT.

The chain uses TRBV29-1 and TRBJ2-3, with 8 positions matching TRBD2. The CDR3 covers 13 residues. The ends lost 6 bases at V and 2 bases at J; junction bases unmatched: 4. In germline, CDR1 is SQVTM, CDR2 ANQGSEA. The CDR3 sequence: CSVPAGDTDTQYF. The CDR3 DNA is TGCAGCGTCCCAGCGGGAGACACAGATACGCAGTATTTT.